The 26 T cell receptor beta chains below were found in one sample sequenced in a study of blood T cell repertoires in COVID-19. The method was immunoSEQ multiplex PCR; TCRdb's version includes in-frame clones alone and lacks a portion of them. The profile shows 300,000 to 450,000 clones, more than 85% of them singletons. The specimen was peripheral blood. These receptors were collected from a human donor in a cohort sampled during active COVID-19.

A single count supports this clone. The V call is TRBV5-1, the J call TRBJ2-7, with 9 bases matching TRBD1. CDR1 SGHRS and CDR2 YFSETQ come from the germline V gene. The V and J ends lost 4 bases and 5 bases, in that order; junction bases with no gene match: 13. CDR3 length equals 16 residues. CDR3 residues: CASSPLNRDRDHEQYF. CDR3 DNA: TGCGCCAGCAGCCCCTTGAACCGGGACAGGGATCACGAGCAGTACTTC.

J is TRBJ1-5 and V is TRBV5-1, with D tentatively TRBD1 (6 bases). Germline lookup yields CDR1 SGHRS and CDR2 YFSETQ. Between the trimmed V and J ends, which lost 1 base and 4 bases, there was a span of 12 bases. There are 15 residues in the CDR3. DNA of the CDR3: TGCGCCAGCAGCTTGATGGGGGCGCGGAATCAGCCCCAGCATTTT. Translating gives CASSLMGARNQPQHF. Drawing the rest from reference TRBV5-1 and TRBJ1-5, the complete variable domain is KAGVTQTPRYLIKTRGQQVTLSCSPISGHRSVSWYQQTPGQGLQFLFEYFSETQRNKGNFPGRFSGRQFSNSRSEMNVSTLELGDSALYLCASSLMGARNQPQHFGDGTRLSIL.

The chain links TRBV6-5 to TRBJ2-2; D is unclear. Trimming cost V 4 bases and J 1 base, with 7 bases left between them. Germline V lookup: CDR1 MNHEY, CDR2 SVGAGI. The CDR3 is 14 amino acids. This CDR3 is CASSFVRNTGELFF. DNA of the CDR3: TGTGCCAGCAGTTTCGTCAGGAACACCGGGGAGCTGTTTTTT.

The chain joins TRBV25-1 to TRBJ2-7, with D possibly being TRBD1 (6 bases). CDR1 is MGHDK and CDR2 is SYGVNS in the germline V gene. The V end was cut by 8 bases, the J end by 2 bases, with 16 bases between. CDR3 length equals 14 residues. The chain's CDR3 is CASRNRVTPYEQYF. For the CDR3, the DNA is TGTGCCAGCCGTAACAGGGTCACCCCCTACGAGCAGTACTTC.

The DNA for the CDR3 is TGTGCCAGCAGTTTTCGACTAGCGGGTAGGAATGAGCAGTTCTTC. This encodes CASSFRLAGRNEQFF. The genes are TRBV28 and TRBJ2-1; 10 nucleotides agree with TRBD2. Trimming cost V 3 bases and J 7 bases; bases outside gene matches: 6. The CDR3 runs to 15 residues. The V gene's germline CDR1 is MDHEN and CDR2 SYDVKM.

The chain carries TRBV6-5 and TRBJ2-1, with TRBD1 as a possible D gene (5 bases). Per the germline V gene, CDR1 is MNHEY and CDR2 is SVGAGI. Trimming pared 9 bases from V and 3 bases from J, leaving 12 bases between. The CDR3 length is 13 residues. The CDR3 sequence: CASQVDIYNEQFF. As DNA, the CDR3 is TGTGCCAGTCAGGTGGACATCTACAATGAGCAGTTCTTC.

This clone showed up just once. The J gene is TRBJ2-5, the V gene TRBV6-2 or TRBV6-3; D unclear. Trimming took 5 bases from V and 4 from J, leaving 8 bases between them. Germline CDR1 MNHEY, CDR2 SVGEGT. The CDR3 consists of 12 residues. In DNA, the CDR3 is TGTGCCAGCAGTCGTCTAACAGAGACCCAGTACTTC. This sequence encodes CASSRLTETQYF.

CDR3 sequence: CASSTSGTGGTDTQYF. DNA for the CDR3: TGTGCCAGCAGCACCTCCGGGACAGGGGGCACAGATACGCAGTATTTT. V and J are TRBV7-9 and TRBJ2-3; 10 nucleotides match TRBD1. J gave up 1 base and V 5 bases, and 6 bases lay outside the gene matches. Germline V CDR1 and CDR2: SEHNR, FQNEAQ (reference sequence). The CDR3 runs 16 residues.

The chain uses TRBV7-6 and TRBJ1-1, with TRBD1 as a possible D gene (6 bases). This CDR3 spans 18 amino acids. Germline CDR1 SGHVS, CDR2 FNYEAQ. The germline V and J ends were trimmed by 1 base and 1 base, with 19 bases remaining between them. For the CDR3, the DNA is TGTGCCAGCAGCTTAGACCCTCTCTGGGAAGGGGGGAACACTGAAGCTTTCTTT. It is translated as CASSLDPLWEGGNTEAFF.

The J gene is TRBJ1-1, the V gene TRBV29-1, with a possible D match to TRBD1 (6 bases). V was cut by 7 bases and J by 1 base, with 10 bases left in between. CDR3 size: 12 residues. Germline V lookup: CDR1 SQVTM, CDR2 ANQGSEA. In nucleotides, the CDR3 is TGCAGCGCTATGACAGGGAACACTGAAGCTTTCTTT. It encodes CSAMTGNTEAFF.

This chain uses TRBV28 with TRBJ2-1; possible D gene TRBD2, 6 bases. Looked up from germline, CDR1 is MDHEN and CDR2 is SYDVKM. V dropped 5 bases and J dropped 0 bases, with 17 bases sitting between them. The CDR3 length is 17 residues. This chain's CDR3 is CASSLLSSAGSYNEQFF. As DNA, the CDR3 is TGTGCCAGCAGTCTCCTCTCTAGCGCCGGCTCCTACAATGAGCAGTTCTTC.

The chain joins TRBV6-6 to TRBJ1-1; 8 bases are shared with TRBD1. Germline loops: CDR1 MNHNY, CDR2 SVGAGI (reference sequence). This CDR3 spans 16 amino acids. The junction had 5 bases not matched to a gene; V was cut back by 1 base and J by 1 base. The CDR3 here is CASSYFAGGPNTEAFF. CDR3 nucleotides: TGTGCCAGCAGTTACTTCGCAGGGGGCCCGAACACTGAAGCTTTCTTT.

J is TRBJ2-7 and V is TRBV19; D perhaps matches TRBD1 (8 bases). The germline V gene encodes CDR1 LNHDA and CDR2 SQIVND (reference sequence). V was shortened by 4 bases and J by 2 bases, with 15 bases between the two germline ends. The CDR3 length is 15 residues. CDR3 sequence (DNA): TGTGCCAGTAGTAAAGGGGGGGACAGGCCCTACGAGCAGTACTTC. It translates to CASSKGGDRPYEQYF.

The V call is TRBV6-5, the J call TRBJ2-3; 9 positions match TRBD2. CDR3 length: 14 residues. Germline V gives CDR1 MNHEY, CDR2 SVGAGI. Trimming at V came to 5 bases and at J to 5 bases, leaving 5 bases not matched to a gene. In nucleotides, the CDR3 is TGTGCCAGCAGTCTCCTGACTAGCGGAGATACGCAGTATTTT. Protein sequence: CASSLLTSGDTQYF.

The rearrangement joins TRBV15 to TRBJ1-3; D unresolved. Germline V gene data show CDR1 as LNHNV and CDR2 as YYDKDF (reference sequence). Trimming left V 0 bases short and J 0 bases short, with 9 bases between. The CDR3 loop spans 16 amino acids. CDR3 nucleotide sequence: TGTGCCACCAGCAGAGACACGGTCCTCTCTGGAAACACCATATATTTT. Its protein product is CATSRDTVLSGNTIYF.

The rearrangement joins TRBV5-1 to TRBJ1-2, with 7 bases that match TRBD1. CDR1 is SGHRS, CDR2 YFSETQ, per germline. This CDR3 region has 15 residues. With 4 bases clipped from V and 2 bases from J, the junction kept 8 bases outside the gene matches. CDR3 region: CASSGGQLLNYGYTF. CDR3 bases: TGCGCCAGCAGCGGGGGACAGCTCTTGAACTATGGCTACACCTTC.

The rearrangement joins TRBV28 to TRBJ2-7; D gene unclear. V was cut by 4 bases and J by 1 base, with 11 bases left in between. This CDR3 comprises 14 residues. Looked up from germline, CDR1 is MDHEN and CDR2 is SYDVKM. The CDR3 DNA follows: TGTGCCAGCAGTTATCCCGGTGTTTCCTACGAGCAGTACTTC. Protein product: CASSYPGVSYEQYF.

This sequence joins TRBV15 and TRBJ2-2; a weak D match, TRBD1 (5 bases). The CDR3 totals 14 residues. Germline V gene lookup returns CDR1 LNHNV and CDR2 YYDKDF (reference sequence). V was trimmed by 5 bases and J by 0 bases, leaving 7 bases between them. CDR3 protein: CATSLGPNTGELFF. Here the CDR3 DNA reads TGTGCCACCAGCTTGGGGCCGAACACCGGGGAGCTGTTTTTT.

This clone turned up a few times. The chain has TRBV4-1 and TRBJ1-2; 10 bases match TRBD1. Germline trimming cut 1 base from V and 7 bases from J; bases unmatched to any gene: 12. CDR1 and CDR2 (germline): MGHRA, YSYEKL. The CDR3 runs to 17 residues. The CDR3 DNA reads TGCGCCAGCAGCCAAGGCGGGACAGGGGCCGCCCTAAGTGGCTACACCTTC. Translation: CASSQGGTGAALSGYTF.

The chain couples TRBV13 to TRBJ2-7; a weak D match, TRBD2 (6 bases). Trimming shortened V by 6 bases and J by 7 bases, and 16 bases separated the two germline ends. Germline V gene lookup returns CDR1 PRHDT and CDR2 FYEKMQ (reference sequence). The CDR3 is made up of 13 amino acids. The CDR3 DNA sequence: TGTGCCAGCAGATTAAGGGTGGCGGGGGAGCAGTACTTC. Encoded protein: CASRLRVAGEQYF. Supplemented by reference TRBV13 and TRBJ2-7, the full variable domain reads AAGVIQSPRHLIKEKRETATLKCYPIPRHDTVYWYQQGPGQDPQFLISFYEKMQSDKGSIPDRFSAQQFSDYHSELNMSSLELGDSALYFCASRLRVAGEQYFGPGTRLTVT.

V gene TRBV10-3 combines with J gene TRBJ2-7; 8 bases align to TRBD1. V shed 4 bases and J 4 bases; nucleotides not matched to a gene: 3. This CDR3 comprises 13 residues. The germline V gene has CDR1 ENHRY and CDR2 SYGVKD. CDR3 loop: CAISAGGVYEQYF. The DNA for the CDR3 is TGTGCCATCAGTGCAGGGGGCGTTTACGAGCAGTACTTC.

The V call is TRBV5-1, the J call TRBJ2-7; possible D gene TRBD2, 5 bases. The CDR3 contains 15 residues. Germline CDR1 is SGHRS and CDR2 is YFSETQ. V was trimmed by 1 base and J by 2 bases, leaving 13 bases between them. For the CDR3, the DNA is TGCGCCAGCAGCTTGCGTAGCGTCTCCCCCTACGAGCAGTACTTC. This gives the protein CASSLRSVSPYEQYF. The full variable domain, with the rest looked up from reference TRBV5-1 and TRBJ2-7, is KAGVTQTPRYLIKTRGQQVTLSCSPISGHRSVSWYQQTPGQGLQFLFEYFSETQRNKGNFPGRFSGRQFSNSRSEMNVSTLELGDSALYLCASSLRSVSPYEQYFGPGTRLTVT.

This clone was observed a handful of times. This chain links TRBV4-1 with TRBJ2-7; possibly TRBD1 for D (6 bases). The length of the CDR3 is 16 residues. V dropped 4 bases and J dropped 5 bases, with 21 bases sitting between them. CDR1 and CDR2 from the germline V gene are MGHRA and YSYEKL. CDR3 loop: CASSPPGARSPHEQYF. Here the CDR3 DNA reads TGCGCCAGCAGCCCGCCAGGGGCCCGCAGTCCCCACGAGCAGTACTTC.

The chain's CDR3 is CASRDSGYGEKLFF. The DNA for the CDR3 is TGTGCCAGCAGAGACTCAGGGTATGGGGAAAAACTGTTTTTT. The rearrangement uses TRBV2 and TRBJ1-4, with a weak D call TRBD1 (5 bases). Germline-derived CDR1 and CDR2 are SNHLY and FYNNEI. This CDR3 region has 14 residues. Trimming cost V 6 bases and J 8 bases, with 16 bases left between them.

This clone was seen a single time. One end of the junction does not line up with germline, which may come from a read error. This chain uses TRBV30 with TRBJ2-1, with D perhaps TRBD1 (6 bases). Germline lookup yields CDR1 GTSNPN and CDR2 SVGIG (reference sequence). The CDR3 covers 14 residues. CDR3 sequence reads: CTWKQGVLSNEQFF. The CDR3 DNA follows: TGTACCTGGAAACAGGGAGTCCTCTCCAATGAGCAGTTCTTC.

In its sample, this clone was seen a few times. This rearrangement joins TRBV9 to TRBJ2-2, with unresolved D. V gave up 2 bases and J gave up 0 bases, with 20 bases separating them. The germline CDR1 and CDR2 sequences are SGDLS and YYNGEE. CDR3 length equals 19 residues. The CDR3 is CASSVGSSIGGANTGELFF. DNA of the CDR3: TGTGCCAGCAGCGTCGGGTCCTCGATTGGCGGAGCGAACACCGGGGAGCTGTTTTTT.